Presented here are 26 T cell receptor beta chains from one specimen sequenced in a study of T cell repertoires in ileal Crohn's disease. Produced via immunoSEQ multiplex PCR; TCRdb's table is partial and in-frame only. The sample has roughly 29,000 clones, just under 80% seen once; the top ten hold 19%. The sample taken for sequencing was ileal tissue. All receptors derive from an adult with Crohn's disease.

The chain has TRBV5-6 and TRBJ1-6, with 8 bases lining up with TRBD1. V lost 0 bases to trimming and J lost 7 bases; unmatched junction nucleotides: 15. CDR1 and CDR2 (germline): SGHDT, YYEEEE. The length of the CDR3 is 19 residues. In DNA form, the CDR3 reads TGTGCCAGCAGCTTGGAGGGACAGGCCCCCTCTTATATGAATTCACCCCTCCACTTT. Translating it yields CASSLEGQAPSYMNSPLHF. Drawing the rest from reference TRBV5-6 and TRBJ1-6, the complete variable domain is DAGVTQSPTHLIKTRGQQVTLRCSPKSGHDTVSWYQQALGQGPQFIFQYYEEEERQRGNFPDRFSGHQFPNYSSELNVNALLLGDSALYLCASSLEGQAPSYMNSPLHFGNGTRLTVT.

The rearrangement joins TRBV5-4 to TRBJ2-7; perhaps TRBD1 as D (6 bases). The V and J ends lost 0 bases and 3 bases respectively, with 13 bases between them. The CDR3 is 15 amino acids. Per the germline V gene, CDR1 is SGHNT and CDR2 is YYREEE (reference sequence). CDR3 DNA: TGTGCCAGCAGCTTGGGTAGGACAGCCCTCTACGAGCAGTACTTC. Amino acid sequence: CASSLGRTALYEQYF.

Concerning this clone itself: The junction does not match germline at one end; this may be a read error. Other nucleotide sequences in the sample specify the same CDR3. The chain has TRBV4-2 and TRBJ2-2; perhaps TRBD2 as D (5 bases). CDR1 and CDR2 (germline): LGHNA, YNFKEQ. The CDR3 is made up of 16 amino acids. CDR3 loop: CASSQRPLSDTGELFF. For the CDR3, the DNA is TGTGCCAGCAGCCAGCGCCCCCTGAGCGACACCGGGGAGTTGTTTTTT.

The chain's CDR3 is CASRLAVNTGELFF. DNA for the CDR3: TGTGCCAGCAGACTAGCGGTGAACACCGGGGAGCTGTTTTTT. The gene calls are TRBV6-1 and TRBJ2-2; 8 nucleotides line up with TRBD2. Germline V gene lookup returns CDR1 MNHNS and CDR2 SASEGT. V lost 6 bases to trimming and J lost 1 base; unmatched junction nucleotides: 1. This CDR3 has 14 amino acids.

The genes are TRBV6-5 and TRBJ1-1, with 7 bases fitting TRBD1. The germline V gene has CDR1 MNHEY and CDR2 SVGAGI. J gave up 5 bases and V 2 bases, and 8 bases lay outside the gene matches. The CDR3 sequence is 15 residues long. In nucleotides, the CDR3 is TGTGCCAGCAGTTACCACAGGGGAGGAAAGACTGAAGCTTTCTTT. This gives the protein CASSYHRGGKTEAFF.

V and J are TRBV19 and TRBJ1-2; 8 positions agree with TRBD1. Germline assignment: CDR1 LNHDA and CDR2 SQIVND (reference sequence). The CDR3 runs to 14 residues. Germline trimming cut 6 bases from V and 4 bases from J; bases unmatched to any gene: 7. Here the CDR3 DNA reads TGTGCCAGTAGGACCGGACAGGGTCCCTATGGCTACACCTTC. This sequence encodes CASRTGQGPYGYTF.

This clone was counted a few times. J is TRBJ2-5 and V is TRBV11-2, with 8 bases identical to TRBD1. The CDR3 length is 15 residues. Germline V lookup: CDR1 SGHAT, CDR2 FQNNGV. The trim removed 4 bases at V and 4 bases at J, leaving 8 bases unmatched. The DNA of the CDR3 is TGTGCCAGCAGCTATCAGGGACAGGTGGGAGAGACCCAGTACTTC. It encodes CASSYQGQVGETQYF.

The chain links TRBV5-4 to TRBJ2-2, with 10 bases fitting TRBD2. Germline V lookup: CDR1 SGHNT, CDR2 YYREEE (reference sequence). This CDR3 has 19 residues. Losses at the gene ends were 4 bases for V and 1 base for J; bases not matched to a gene: 13. The CDR3 DNA sequence: TGTGCCAGCAGCCAAGCTTCCTCTAGCGGGGGTCTGAACACCGGGGAGCTGTTTTTT. It codes for CASSQASSSGGLNTGELFF.

The chain carries TRBV7-9 and TRBJ2-7; 13 bases are shared with TRBD2. There are 15 residues in the CDR3. The V gene end was trimmed by 3 bases and the J gene end by 7 bases; junction bases not matched to a gene: 6. Germline lookup yields CDR1 SEHNR and CDR2 FQNEAQ (reference sequence). This CDR3 reads CASSFGLAGAEEQYF. CDR3 sequence (DNA): TGTGCCAGCAGCTTCGGACTAGCGGGAGCCGAAGAGCAGTACTTC.

This clone was counted between two and nine times. One junction end disagrees with the germline gene, perhaps due to a read error. V usage is TRBV18 and J usage is TRBJ2-7; 9 nucleotides match TRBD1. Germline CDR1 KGHSH, CDR2 LQKENI. The CDR3 length is 14 residues. The CDR3 loop is CASSAQGPGQGSTF. The CDR3 DNA reads TGTGCCAGCTCAGCACAGGGACCGGGACAGGGCTCCACCTTC.

Comment on this clone: Other nucleotide sequences in the sample specify the same CDR3. The chain employs TRBV7-8 and TRBJ2-7, with TRBD1 identical over 7 bases. CDR3 length equals 14 residues. J lost 3 bases, V lost 0 bases, and 2 bases had no gene match. CDR1 is SGHVS and CDR2 is FQNEAQ in the germline V gene. The CDR3 loop is CASSLAGGGYEQYF. DNA for the CDR3: TGTGCCAGCAGCTTAGCAGGGGGCGGCTACGAGCAGTACTTC. Full variable domain (remainder filled in from reference TRBV7-8 and TRBJ2-7): GAGVSQSPRYKVAKRGQDVALRCDPISGHVSLFWYQQALGQGPEFLTYFQNEAQLDKSGLPSDRFFAERPEGSVSTLKIQRTQQEDSAVYLCASSLAGGGYEQYFGPGTRLTVT.

The V and J genes are TRBV4-2 and TRBJ1-5; TRBD1 matches at 11 bases. The CDR3 is 14 amino acids. In germline, CDR1 is LGHNA, CDR2 YNFKEQ. The junction had 1 base not matched to a gene; V was cut back by 4 bases and J by 5 bases. The CDR3 coding sequence is TGTGCCAGCAGCCGGACAGGGGGCGATCAGCCCCAGCATTTT. Its translation is CASSRTGGDQPQHF.

The chain joins TRBV2 to TRBJ2-3, with TRBD2 matching 8 bases. The CDR3 is 13 residues long. CDR1 is SNHLY and CDR2 is FYNNEI in the germline V gene. V lost 5 bases, J lost 4 bases, and 2 bases stayed unmatched. CDR3 region: CASSYGRADTQYF. In DNA form, the CDR3 reads TGTGCCAGCAGTTACGGGAGGGCAGATACGCAGTATTTT.

This clone was detected only a few times. The chain recombines TRBV5-4 with TRBJ2-2; D ambiguous. V lost 0 bases and J 4 bases, leaving 10 bases between the germline ends. CDR3 length: 15 residues. The germline CDR1 and CDR2 sequences are SGHNT and YYREEE (reference sequence). The CDR3 bases are TGTGCCAGCAGCTTGGAAGTTTCGGGCACCGGGGAGCTGTTTTTT. Amino acid sequence: CASSLEVSGTGELFF.

V gene TRBV5-6 combines with J gene TRBJ1-3, with a tentative D call TRBD1 (5 bases). The germline V and J ends were trimmed by 6 bases and 3 bases, with 19 bases remaining between them. Germline lookup yields CDR1 SGHDT and CDR2 YYEEEE. CDR3 size: 16 residues. The CDR3 is CASTRLGHQIGNTIYF. CDR3 DNA: TGTGCCAGCACCCGTCTCGGACACCAGATTGGAAACACCATATATTTT.

The chain is built from TRBV19 and TRBJ2-7; tentatively, D is TRBD2 (6 bases). CDR3 length equals 14 residues. Looked up from germline, CDR1 is LNHDA and CDR2 is SQIVND (reference sequence). V was shortened by 6 bases and J by 2 bases, with 14 bases between the two germline ends. The CDR3 region has the DNA TGTGCCAGTAGCCAGGAGGGGTTTCCCTACGAGCAGTACTTC. Encoded protein: CASSQEGFPYEQYF.

V and J are TRBV2 and TRBJ2-5; a weak D match, TRBD2 (6 bases). This CDR3 region has 12 residues. Trimming shortened V by 8 bases and J by 11 bases, and 18 bases separated the two germline ends. Germline V gene data show CDR1 as SNHLY and CDR2 as FYNNEI. The CDR3 loop reads CASRRDEAEQYF. DNA of the CDR3: TGTGCCAGCCGGCGGGACGAGGCGGAGCAGTACTTC. The full variable domain, rest sourced from reference TRBV2 and TRBJ2-5, is EPEVTQTPSHQVTQMGQEVILRCVPISNHLYFYWYRQILGQKVEFLVSFYNNEISEKSEIFDDQFSVERPDGSNFTLKIRSTKLEDSAMYFCASRRDEAEQYFGPGTRLLVL.

The chain combines TRBV5-1 with TRBJ2-1; 10 bases fit TRBD1. CDR1 is SGHRS and CDR2 is YFSETQ in the germline V gene. V lost 2 bases, J lost 7 bases, and 9 bases stayed unmatched. This CDR3 contains 16 residues. In DNA form, the CDR3 reads TGCGCCAGCAGCTTTGGGGGGACAGGGGTGGGGAATGAGCAGTTCTTC. Amino acids: CASSFGGTGVGNEQFF.

This clone was picked up one time. V is TRBV7-9 and J is TRBJ1-3; D may be TRBD1 (6 bases). The germline V gene has CDR1 SEHNR and CDR2 FQNEAQ (reference sequence). V was trimmed by 4 bases and J by 2 bases, leaving 12 bases between them. The CDR3 spans 15 residues. DNA of the CDR3: TGTGCCAGCAGCTCCGACTACAGGGCTGGAAACACCATATATTTT. Amino acids: CASSSDYRAGNTIYF.

This chain uses TRBV27 with TRBJ1-2; TRBD1 matches 10 bases. V gave up 6 bases and J gave up 8 bases; unmatched junction bases: 12. The CDR3 covers 15 residues. Germline V CDR1 and CDR2: MNHEY, SMNVEV (reference sequence). CDR3 residues: CASSQFGTGASGYTF. CDR3 sequence (DNA): TGTGCCAGCAGCCAGTTTGGGACAGGGGCGAGCGGCTACACCTTC.

The rearrangement joins TRBV7-3 to TRBJ2-1; tentatively, D is TRBD2 (6 bases). Germline CDR1 and CDR2: SGHTA and FQGTGA. CDR3 length equals 18 residues. Trimming took 2 bases from V and 7 from J, leaving 24 bases between them. In DNA form, the CDR3 reads TGTGCCAGCAGCTTATGGGACCCCGGGACTTCACAACGAAATGAGCAGTTCTTC. Translating gives CASSLWDPGTSQRNEQFF.

V gene TRBV7-7 combines with J gene TRBJ2-3; a weak D match, TRBD2 (6 bases). The CDR3 runs 14 residues. V lost 5 bases to trimming and J lost 5 bases, with 14 bases between them. CDR1 is SSHAT, CDR2 FNYEAQ, per germline (reference sequence). CDR3 nucleotides: TGTGCCAGCAGCCCCAGTCGGGGGAGAGATACGCAGTATTTT. Translated: CASSPSRGRDTQYF.

The V call is TRBV5-1, the J call TRBJ2-5; 9 bases align to TRBD1. CDR3 length equals 15 residues. The trim removed 4 bases at V and 5 bases at J, leaving 9 bases unmatched. The germline V gene has CDR1 SGHRS and CDR2 YFSETQ. DNA for the CDR3: TGCGCCAGCAGCGGGGGACAGGGTGTAACGGAGACCCAGTACTTC. Translated: CASSGGQGVTETQYF.

The chain has TRBV7-6 and TRBJ2-1; 8 bases fit TRBD2. The length of the CDR3 is 18 residues. Germline V lookup: CDR1 SGHVS, CDR2 FNYEAQ. The ends lost 4 bases at V and 4 bases at J; junction bases unmatched: 15. The CDR3, as DNA: TGTGCCAGCAGCTCCCTGGCCGGGCCTAGCGGGTTTTACAATGAGCAGTTCTTC. This translates into CASSSLAGPSGFYNEQFF.

This rearrangement joins TRBV4-3 to TRBJ2-3; no firm D call. In germline, CDR1 is LGHNA, CDR2 YSLEER. V shed 8 bases and J shed 3 bases, with 12 bases lying between them. The CDR3 runs 13 residues. DNA of the CDR3: TGCGCCAGCGGTCGACTTCTTACAGATACGCAGTATTTT. Translating it yields CASGRLLTDTQYF.

There are a few counts of this clone. The rearrangement links TRBV2 to TRBJ2-3, with 12 nucleotides matching TRBD2. Germline trimming cut 2 bases from V and 2 bases from J; bases unmatched to any gene: 5. Germline V gene lookup returns CDR1 SNHLY and CDR2 FYNNEI. This CDR3 is 17 amino acids long. CDR3 protein: CASSEFGLAGYTDTQYF. DNA for the CDR3: TGTGCCAGCAGTGAATTCGGACTAGCGGGGTACACAGATACGCAGTATTTT.